This is a list of T cell receptor beta chains from one sample in a study of Graves' ophthalmopathy and Graves' hyperthyroidism. From the multiplex PCR reads, TCRdb called clonotypes with MiXCR, one entry per CDR3 protein. The table shows hundreds of thousands of distinct CDR3 sequences, with over 20% occurring only once. Sequencing input: peripheral blood. These receptors were obtained from a woman between 18 and 29 years old with stable Graves' hyperthyroidism. Some clones in this sample may be carry-over from other donors' samples. The CDR3 runs from the conserved cysteine through the conserved F or W. D genes are given only for firm matches. Clone size, where shown, is once, few, many, or a class for clones that have expanded.

j_gene,abundance,v_gene,d_gene,CDR3nt,CDR3aa
TRBJ2-7,many,TRBV6-1,TRBD1,TGTGCCAGCGAGGGGGACAGCACCTACGAGCAGTACTTC,CASEGDSTYEQYF
TRBJ2-2,many,TRBV28,TRBD2,TGTGCCAGCCAAAGCCTGAGAAGCGGGAGTTTGACCGGGGAGCTGTTTTTT,CASQSLRSGSLTGELFF
TRBJ1-5,many,TRBV2,.,TGTGCCAGCTCAGCGCAGGGCTTATATGGCAATCAGCCCCAGCATTTT,CASSAQGLYGNQPQHF
TRBJ1-2,many,TRBV12-3/TRBV12-4,.,TGTGCCAGCAGACCCGGGACGGCGACGGGCTACACCTTC,CASRPGTATGYTF
TRBJ1-6,.,TRBV12-3/TRBV12-4,.,TGTGCCAGCAGTGTGCATAGCTCCTATAATTCACCCCTCCACTTT,CASSVHSSYNSPLHF
TRBJ1-2,many,TRBV11-1,.,TGTGCCAGCAGCCTATCGGCTATCGGTCAAGCTAACTATGGCTACACCTTC,CASSLSAIGQANYGYTF
TRBJ1-2,.,TRBV30,.,TGTGCCTGCCCCCTGGAAGGTCGCTACACCTTC,CACPLEGRYTF
TRBJ1-5,few,TRBV6-4,.,TGTGCCAGCAGTGAGGACAACAATCAGCCCCAGCATTTT,CASSEDNNQPQHF
TRBJ2-2,few,TRBV20-1,TRBD2,TGCAGTGCTAGGAGTAGCGGGAGTCGTGCCGGGGAGCTGTTTTTT,CSARSSGSRAGELFF
TRBJ1-6,.,TRBV25-1,.,TGTGCCAGCGGAATGGGGACACAAAATAATTCACCCCTCCACTTT,CASGMGTQNNSPLHF
TRBJ1-1,many,TRBV27,.,TGTGCCAGCAGTTTATACCCCGTCAACACTGAAGCTTTCTTT,CASSLYPVNTEAFF
TRBJ1-6,many,TRBV9,.,TGTGCCAGCAGCCCCAGCTTCGGATCCCTCCACTTT,CASSPSFGSLHF
TRBJ2-7,few,TRBV20-1,TRBD1,TGCAGTGCACTTCGACAGGGGGCCTTTATAGAGCAGTACTTC,CSALRQGAFIEQYF
TRBJ2-7,.,TRBV28,TRBD2,TGTGCCGGCAGTCCGCCGGGACTAGCGGGAGGAAAGCAGTACTTC,CAGSPPGLAGGKQYF
TRBJ2-7,many,TRBV12-3/TRBV12-4,TRBD2,TGTGCCAGCAGTTCAACTAGCGGAGGGGGCTACGAGCAGTACTTC,CASSSTSGGGYEQYF
TRBJ1-3,.,TRBV20-1,.,TGCAGTGCTAGGCGCAGGGCAGGAAACACCATATATTTT,CSARRRAGNTIYF
TRBJ1-1,.,TRBV18,.,TGTGCCAGCTCACGTGAGGACGGGACTGAAGCTTTCTTT,CASSREDGTEAFF
TRBJ1-1,many,TRBV6-1,.,TGTGCCAGCAGTGAGGGGAATTTGAACACTGAAGCTTTCTTT,CASSEGNLNTEAFF
TRBJ1-3,many,TRBV6-5,TRBD1,TGTGCCAGCAGGGGTCCCGGGACAGGGTTTGGAAACACCATATATTTT,CASRGPGTGFGNTIYF
TRBJ2-7,many,TRBV20-1,.,TGCAGTGCTAGACGACTAGGGAGCTCCTACGAGCAGTACTTC,CSARRLGSSYEQYF